What follows are 27 T cell receptor beta chains derived from one specimen sequenced in a study of T cells in localized non-small cell lung cancer. Using immunoSEQ multiplex PCR, the repertoire was profiled, and TCRdb retains in-frame clones only, with some absent. Here the sample spans approximately 28,000 clones, approximately 90% being singletons. Sequencing was performed on peripheral blood, taken before any cancer treatment. These receptor sequences come from a female donor over 55 with stage I lung adenocarcinoma.

The chain employs TRBV27 and TRBJ1-5; tentative D call: TRBD1 (6 bases). This CDR3 comprises 13 residues. Trimming took 2 bases from V and 10 from J, leaving 12 bases between them. In germline, CDR1 is MNHEY, CDR2 SMNVEV (reference sequence). CDR3 bases: TGTGCCAGCAGTTTAAACAGGGAGCGTCCCCAGCATTTT. Its protein is CASSLNRERPQHF.

This clone has more than one count but fewer than ten. The chain combines TRBV6-5 with TRBJ2-1; TRBD1 might be the D (6 bases). There are 13 residues in the CDR3. The V gene lost 7 bases and the J gene lost 7 bases, with 14 bases spanning the gap. Germline lookup yields CDR1 MNHEY and CDR2 SVGAGI. CDR3 sequence: CASTGIRGNEQFF. As DNA, the CDR3 is TGTGCCAGCACCGGGATTAGGGGGAATGAGCAGTTCTTC.

The rearrangement joins TRBV18 to TRBJ1-1; 7 bases are shared with TRBD1. The germline V gene has CDR1 KGHSH and CDR2 LQKENI. This CDR3 spans 15 amino acids. After removal of 3 bases from V and 0 bases from J, the junction contained 4 bases not matched to a gene. The DNA of the CDR3 is TGTGCCAGCTCACCGGGGACAGTGCTGAACACTGAAGCTTTCTTT. Protein sequence: CASSPGTVLNTEAFF.

Regarding this clone: A junction boundary mismatches the germline segment, possibly from a read error. This sequence joins TRBV5-1 and TRBJ2-7, with a tentative D call TRBD1 (6 bases). Germline values: CDR1 SGHRS, CDR2 YFSETQ. CDR3 length: 14 residues. The CDR3 sequence is CVSSFESQRGEQYF. The DNA for the CDR3 is TGCGTCAGCAGCTTCGAGTCCCAGAGGGGGGAGCAGTACTTC.

The chain joins TRBV11-1 to TRBJ1-1, with 8 nucleotides matching TRBD1. CDR1 is SGHAT and CDR2 is FQDESV in the germline V gene (reference sequence). V shed 4 bases, J shed 1 base, and the junction held 2 bases outside the gene matches. There are 14 residues in the CDR3. The CDR3 here is CASSSGGPNTEAFF. As DNA, the CDR3 is TGTGCCAGCAGCTCAGGGGGCCCGAACACTGAAGCTTTCTTT.

The V and J genes are TRBV5-1 and TRBJ1-2; possible D gene TRBD1, 5 bases. Trimming cost V 4 bases and J 2 bases, with 18 bases left between them. The CDR3 loop spans 16 amino acids. Germline CDR1 is SGHRS and CDR2 is YFSETQ. Here the CDR3 DNA reads TGCGCCAGCAGCATCGCTCCGGGACGACAAAACTATGGCTACACCTTC. Amino acid sequence: CASSIAPGRQNYGYTF.

This clone was observed once. This chain links TRBV27 with TRBJ2-2; 7 bases map to TRBD1. Germline V gives CDR1 MNHEY, CDR2 SMNVEV (reference sequence). The CDR3 runs to 15 residues. J gave up 4 bases and V 3 bases, and 5 bases lay outside the gene matches. The CDR3 here is CASSFGTAFTGELFF. The CDR3 nucleotides are TGTGCCAGCAGTTTCGGGACAGCATTCACCGGGGAGCTGTTTTTT.

This rearrangement joins TRBV6-1 to TRBJ1-5; a possible D gene is TRBD1 (5 bases). In germline, CDR1 is MNHNS, CDR2 SASEGT. Trimming pared 8 bases from V and 7 bases from J, leaving 21 bases between. The CDR3 length is 15 residues. DNA for the CDR3: TGTGCCAGCCACCTAAATCAGGGAGGCGACCAGCCCCAGCATTTT. It codes for CASHLNQGGDQPQHF.

This rearrangement joins TRBV2 to TRBJ1-1; TRBD1 matches at 10 bases. The V segment lost 4 bases and the J segment 4 bases; nucleotides outside the gene matches: 6. The CDR3 covers 15 residues. Germline loops: CDR1 SNHLY, CDR2 FYNNEI. The CDR3 protein is CASSATGGKVTEAFF. The CDR3 nucleotides are TGTGCCAGCAGTGCGACAGGGGGCAAAGTCACTGAAGCTTTCTTT.

V is TRBV19 and J is TRBJ2-2; 9 nucleotides align to TRBD2. The V gene's germline CDR1 is LNHDA and CDR2 SQIVND (reference sequence). V lost 6 bases and J lost 1; bases outside the gene matches: 9. The CDR3 has 17 amino acids. The CDR3 region is CASSRLSSGRNTGELFF. CDR3 in DNA: TGTGCCAGTAGCCGTCTTAGTAGCGGGAGGAACACCGGGGAGCTGTTTTTT.

The J gene is TRBJ2-7, the V gene TRBV28, with D uncertain. Trimming removed 4 bases from V and 4 bases from J, with 11 bases in between. The CDR3 consists of 13 residues. From germline, CDR1 is MDHEN and CDR2 SYDVKM. The CDR3 DNA is TGTGCCAGCAGTTCCGGGCCACTGTACGAGCAGTACTTC. Translation: CASSSGPLYEQYF.

The V gene is TRBV9, the J gene TRBJ2-1; TRBD2 matches at 11 bases. Germline trimming cut 0 bases from V and 7 bases from J; bases unmatched to any gene: 3. Germline CDR1 and CDR2: SGDLS and YYNGEE. The CDR3 contains 15 residues. The CDR3 spells CASSVASGGINEQFF. The CDR3 DNA follows: TGTGCCAGCAGCGTAGCTAGCGGGGGGATTAATGAGCAGTTCTTC.

V and J are TRBV5-6 and TRBJ1-4, with D uncertain. From germline, CDR1 is SGHDT and CDR2 YYEEEE. The V and J ends lost 4 bases and 8 bases respectively, with 12 bases between them. The CDR3 loop spans 13 amino acids. In DNA form, the CDR3 reads TGTGCCAGCAGCGCCGGATTTGGAGAAAAACTGTTTTTT. It encodes CASSAGFGEKLFF.

This chain joins TRBV6-5 and TRBJ2-1, with a tentative D call TRBD2 (6 bases). The germline V and J ends were trimmed by 9 bases and 9 bases, with 12 bases remaining between them. The CDR3 is made up of 11 amino acids. CDR1 and CDR2 from the germline V gene are MNHEY and SVGAGI. The CDR3 spells CASQGGFEQFF. The CDR3 region has the DNA TGTGCCAGTCAGGGAGGTTTTGAGCAGTTCTTC.

This clone occurred once. The chain couples TRBV7-8 to TRBJ2-5; D assignment may be TRBD1 or TRBD2 (5 bases each). The CDR3 covers 15 residues. The V end lost 2 bases, the J end lost 6 bases, and 16 bases lay between the germline ends. Germline V lookup: CDR1 SGHVS, CDR2 FQNEAQ. The CDR3 sequence: CASSLTRDGVKTQYF. The CDR3 DNA is TGTGCCAGCAGCTTAACTCGGGACGGGGTGAAGACCCAGTACTTC. Supplemented by reference TRBV7-8 and TRBJ2-5, the full variable domain reads GAGVSQSPRYKVAKRGQDVALRCDPISGHVSLFWYQQALGQGPEFLTYFQNEAQLDKSGLPSDRFFAERPEGSVSTLKIQRTQQEDSAVYLCASSLTRDGVKTQYFGPGTRLLVL.

The V gene is TRBV6-5, the J gene TRBJ2-7; perhaps TRBD2 as D (6 bases). V was shortened by 2 bases and J by 2 bases, with 10 bases between the two germline ends. Germline V gives CDR1 MNHEY, CDR2 SVGAGI. This CDR3 spans 14 amino acids. CDR3 in amino acids: CASSYGGTTYEQYF. DNA for the CDR3: TGTGCCAGCAGTTACGGGGGGACGACCTACGAGCAGTACTTC.

The chain employs TRBV2 and TRBJ2-3; D not resolved. The V gene's germline CDR1 is SNHLY and CDR2 FYNNEI. Between the trimmed V and J ends, which lost 4 bases and 2 bases, there was a span of 7 bases. The CDR3 runs 13 residues. The CDR3 coding sequence is TGTGCCAGCAGTGCCAGGTTCACAGATACGCAGTATTTT. It codes for CASSARFTDTQYF.

This clone has a single count. The chain uses TRBV2 and TRBJ2-1; TRBD2 aligns across 7 bases. The CDR3 covers 18 residues. From germline, CDR1 is SNHLY and CDR2 FYNNEI. The junction had 12 bases not matched to a gene; V was cut back by 4 bases and J by 0 bases. The CDR3 DNA reads as TGTGCCAGCAGTGGGGCGGCTAGCGGCCGCTACTCCTACAATGAGCAGTTCTTC. Translation gives CASSGAASGRYSYNEQFF.

The chain combines TRBV2 with TRBJ1-6; D unresolved. Germline lookup yields CDR1 SNHLY and CDR2 FYNNEI. The CDR3 totals 16 residues. The V and J ends lost 2 bases and 6 bases respectively, with 14 bases between them. The CDR3, as DNA: TGTGCCAGCAGTGAATTGAGCCAGCTGAGTAATTCACCCCTCCACTTT. Its protein product is CASSELSQLSNSPLHF. Together with reference TRBV2 and TRBJ1-6, the CDR3 gives the full variable domain: EPEVTQTPSHQVTQMGQEVILRCVPISNHLYFYWYRQILGQKVEFLVSFYNNEISEKSEIFDDQFSVERPDGSNFTLKIRSTKLEDSAMYFCASSELSQLSNSPLHFGNGTRLTVT.

V is TRBV28 and J is TRBJ1-3; D is uncertain. This CDR3 has 14 amino acids. The germline V gene has CDR1 MDHEN and CDR2 SYDVKM. V lost 5 bases and J 5 bases, leaving 13 bases between the germline ends. The DNA for the CDR3 is TGTGCCAGCAGTCCCTCCCGGGGAAGAAACACCATATATTTT. It yields the protein CASSPSRGRNTIYF.

V usage is TRBV7-9 and J usage is TRBJ1-1; D uncertain. The CDR3 has 11 amino acids. V lost 5 bases, J lost 6 bases, and 7 bases lay in between. Per the germline V gene, CDR1 is SEHNR and CDR2 is FQNEAQ (reference sequence). CDR3 region: CASSRTAEAFF. DNA for the CDR3: TGTGCCAGCAGCAGGACGGCTGAAGCTTTCTTT.

The chain is built from TRBV2 and TRBJ2-5; TRBD2 agrees at 9 bases. Losses at the gene ends were 6 bases for V and 4 bases for J; bases not matched to a gene: 18. From germline, CDR1 is SNHLY and CDR2 FYNNEI. The CDR3 runs 18 residues. The CDR3 sequence is CASRTARGSGGSTETQYF. The CDR3 DNA reads TGTGCCAGCAGGACGGCTCGGGGGAGCGGGGGGTCCACAGAGACCCAGTACTTC.

The chain links TRBV18 to TRBJ2-5; D gene unclear. Germline V gene data show CDR1 as KGHSH and CDR2 as LQKENI. There are 13 residues in the CDR3. The V gene lost 2 bases and the J gene lost 5 bases, with 9 bases spanning the gap. In DNA, the CDR3 is TGTGCCAGCTCACCATCCAATGGGGAGACCCAGTACTTC. It is translated as CASSPSNGETQYF.

The J gene is TRBJ2-5, the V gene TRBV27, with D perhaps TRBD1 or TRBD2 (5 bases each). The CDR3 totals 17 residues. Germline CDR1 MNHEY, CDR2 SMNVEV (reference sequence). V shed 0 bases and J shed 5 bases, with 19 bases lying between them. The CDR3 bases are TGTGCCAGCAGTTTATCGATTGGGGGTAGCCGGGTGGAGACCCAGTACTTC. Its protein is CASSLSIGGSRVETQYF.

The chain links TRBV28 to TRBJ1-2; 7 bases are shared with TRBD1. Trimming at V came to 2 bases and at J to 4 bases, leaving 4 bases not matched to a gene. The CDR3 is 14 amino acids. The germline CDR1 and CDR2 sequences are MDHEN and SYDVKM. The CDR3 DNA is TGTGCCAGCAGTTTACGGGGACAGATCTATGGCTACACCTTC. Amino acid sequence: CASSLRGQIYGYTF.

This clone was recorded once. The chain employs TRBV19 and TRBJ1-6; D uncertain. The length of the CDR3 is 10 residues. Germline-derived CDR1 and CDR2 are LNHDA and SQIVND (reference sequence). V was pared by 7 bases and J by 14 bases, with 9 bases between. CDR3 nucleotide sequence: TGTGCCAGTATAGTTTGGGCCCTCCACTTT. Encoded protein: CASIVWALHF.

The chain employs TRBV30 and TRBJ1-4; tentatively, D is TRBD1 (6 bases). Per germline, CDR1 GTSNPN and CDR2 SVGIG (reference sequence). Trimming left V 2 bases short and J 8 bases short, with 15 bases between. The CDR3 spans 14 residues. DNA of the CDR3: TGTGCCTGGAGTACACGGGGGGCGGGGGAAAAACTGTTTTTT. It codes for CAWSTRGAGEKLFF.